Shown below are 21 T cell receptor beta chains from a single sample sequenced in a study of beta chain features in type 1 diabetes. Since all of the isolated RNA was reverse transcribed, expressed TCRB transcripts were what got sequenced. TCRdb's table, derived via immunoSEQ multiplex PCR, lists solely in-frame clones and lacks some. The data hold about 700,000 clones, with 13% observed a single time. Antigen specificity for these receptors is unknown. Study-wide findings and caveats: People with Type 1 diabetes carried modestly yet significantly shorter TCRB CDR3s in all four CD4+ subsets.

Sequences were obtained from naive CD4+ T cells from blood. The receptors stem from a man aged 18 to 35 with type 1 diabetes.

The V and J genes are TRBV2 and TRBJ1-5, with a possible D match to TRBD1 (6 bases). The length of the CDR3 is 13 residues. The ends were cut back, 6 bases at V and 4 bases at J, with 10 bases in the middle. From germline, CDR1 is SNHLY and CDR2 FYNNEI. This CDR3 is CASRWGPNQPQHF. CDR3 DNA sequence: TGTGCCAGCAGATGGGGGCCGAATCAGCCCCAGCATTTT.

The V gene is TRBV10-3, the J gene TRBJ2-1; possibly TRBD1 or TRBD2 for D (5 bases each). Germline values: CDR1 ENHRY, CDR2 SYGVKD. The CDR3 loop spans 18 amino acids. Trimming left V 4 bases short and J 2 bases short, with 21 bases between. DNA of the CDR3: TGTGCCATCAGTGCTCTAGGGACCCACTTGCTCACCTACAATGAGCAGTTCTTC. Amino acids: CAISALGTHLLTYNEQFF.

The chain has TRBV9 and TRBJ2-5; possibly TRBD1 or TRBD2 for D (5 bases each). Germline V lookup: CDR1 SGDLS, CDR2 YYNGEE. V was shortened by 2 bases and J by 5 bases, with 10 bases between the two germline ends. This CDR3 is built from 13 residues. The CDR3 nucleotides read TGTGCCAGCAGCGTGGGACCGAGGGAGACCCAGTACTTC. Translating gives CASSVGPRETQYF. The full variable domain, its missing parts supplied by reference TRBV9 and TRBJ2-5, is DSGVTQTPKHLITATGQRVTLRCSPRSGDLSVYWYQQSLDQGLQFLIQYYNGEERAKGNILERFSAQQFPDLHSELNLSSLELGDSALYFCASSVGPRETQYFGPGTRLLVL.

J is TRBJ2-5 and V is TRBV30; D not certain. This CDR3 contains 12 residues. Trimming stripped 5 bases from V and 5 bases from J, with 12 bases between. Looked up from germline, CDR1 is GTSNPN and CDR2 is SVGIG (reference sequence). In nucleotides, the CDR3 is TGTGCCTGGGGCCTCGTAGGGGAGACCCAGTACTTC. Translation: CAWGLVGETQYF. Variable domain in full (rest from reference TRBV30 and TRBJ2-5): SQTIHQWPATLVQPVGSPLSLECTVEGTSNPNLYWYRQAAGRGLQLLFYSVGIGQISSEVPQNLSASRPQDRQFILSSKKLLLSDSGFYLCAWGLVGETQYFGPGTRLLVL.

This clone showed up just once. The chain employs TRBV27 and TRBJ1-1; possibly TRBD1 for D (5 bases). Germline CDR1 is MNHEY and CDR2 is SMNVEV (reference sequence). The CDR3 is made up of 14 amino acids. V was shortened by 9 bases and J by 5 bases, with 19 bases between the two germline ends. CDR3 sequence (DNA): TGTGCCAGTAACCCCCTGCAGGGTCGTACTGAAGCTTTCTTT. It yields the protein CASNPLQGRTEAFF.

This clone was seen a handful of times. This chain uses TRBV9 with TRBJ2-3; the D gene is possibly TRBD2 (6 bases). Germline CDR1 and CDR2: SGDLS and YYNGEE. V was pared by 3 bases and J by 0 bases, with 14 bases between. The CDR3 extends over 16 amino acids. The CDR3, as DNA: TGTGCCAGCAGCGGCGAAGGTGGGGGGAGCACAGATACGCAGTATTTT. This sequence encodes CASSGEGGGSTDTQYF.

This clone was picked up a small number of times. Other DNA sequences in the sample encode the same CDR3. The chain recombines TRBV29-1 with TRBJ1-2; no definite D call. V lost 6 bases and J lost 1, with 12 bases in between. CDR1 is SQVTM and CDR2 is ANQGSEA in the germline V gene. The CDR3 consists of 13 residues. The DNA for the CDR3 is TGCAGCGTAGCTCCGCGTCTTAACTATGGCTACACCTTC. Its protein is CSVAPRLNYGYTF.

The chain uses TRBV30 and TRBJ1-1; D uncertain. The CDR3 covers 14 residues. From germline, CDR1 is GTSNPN and CDR2 SVGIG (reference sequence). With 2 bases removed from V and 4 bases from J, the gap between germline ends came to 14 bases. The CDR3 loop reads CAWSRGGSSTEAFF. In DNA form, the CDR3 reads TGTGCCTGGAGTCGGGGAGGGTCAAGCACTGAAGCTTTCTTT.

This clone was seen only a few times. The rearrangement links TRBV19 to TRBJ2-7; 8 bases are shared with TRBD2. In germline, CDR1 is LNHDA, CDR2 SQIVND (reference sequence). CDR3 size: 14 residues. The J segment lost 2 bases and the V segment lost 5 bases, leaving 5 bases of the junction unmatched. The CDR3 protein is CASSHGGDPYEQYF. The CDR3 DNA reads as TGTGCCAGTAGTCACGGGGGGGATCCCTACGAGCAGTACTTC.

The gene calls are TRBV12-5 and TRBJ1-6; the match to TRBD1 covers 10 bases. V gave up 5 bases and J gave up 10 bases; unmatched junction bases: 5. The CDR3 contains 14 residues. Per germline, CDR1 LGHNT and CDR2 FRNRAP. The CDR3 DNA reads as TGTGCTAGTGGTATGACAGGGGGCGGGTCACCCCTCCACTTT. This gives the protein CASGMTGGGSPLHF.

A few counts support this clone. This chain uses TRBV6-5 with TRBJ1-1; TRBD1 might be the D (5 bases). Germline V lookup: CDR1 MNHEY, CDR2 SVGAGI. Trimming stripped 5 bases from V and 6 bases from J, with 16 bases between. CDR3 length equals 14 residues. The CDR3 bases are TGTGCCAGCAGTACCCAGGGTCCTGGTGCTGAAGCTTTCTTT. As protein: CASSTQGPGAEAFF.

The V and J genes are TRBV7-9 and TRBJ2-7; 11 bases line up with TRBD2. Trimming at V came to 5 bases and at J to 6 bases, leaving 9 bases not matched to a gene. Germline V gene lookup returns CDR1 SEHNR and CDR2 FQNEAQ (reference sequence). This CDR3 has 15 residues. As DNA, the CDR3 is TGTGCCAGCAGCCCATCGACTAGCGGGGTGGGCGAGCAGTACTTC. It is translated as CASSPSTSGVGEQYF.

As to this clone: One end of the junction does not line up with germline, which may come from a read error. The V gene is TRBV10-3, the J gene TRBJ2-4, with 11 bases aligning to TRBD1. The CDR3 covers 13 residues. The germline V gene encodes CDR1 ENHRY and CDR2 SYGVKD. The CDR3 DNA sequence: TGTGCCATCAGTGAAGGGGACAGGGGGGCGATGTCATTC. This encodes CAISEGDRGAMSF.

This clone was seen more than once but under ten times. The junction and the germline gene differ at one end; a read error may be behind it. The chain recombines TRBV19 with TRBJ2-1; D is unclear. The germline V gene has CDR1 LNHDA and CDR2 SQIVND (reference sequence). The CDR3 is 12 amino acids. The CDR3 region has the DNA TGCTCATGCAGATCCGTTTACAATGAGCAGTTCTTC. It codes for CSCRSVYNEQFF.

This chain links TRBV28 with TRBJ1-6; D is ambiguous. CDR3 length equals 13 residues. The V gene's germline CDR1 is MDHEN and CDR2 SYDVKM. Trimming cost V 6 bases and J 7 bases, with 10 bases left between them. In DNA form, the CDR3 reads TGTGCCAGCAGCCAGCGGAGGAATTCACCCCTCCACTTT. It encodes CASSQRRNSPLHF.

This clone was seen more than once but under ten times. The rearrangement links TRBV7-9 to TRBJ1-4; D ambiguous. This CDR3 region has 15 residues. The germline gives CDR1 SEHNR, CDR2 FQNEAQ (reference sequence). The germline V and J ends were trimmed by 0 bases and 4 bases, with 9 bases remaining between them. CDR3 residues: CASSLARDGNEKLFF. CDR3 nucleotides: TGTGCCAGCAGCTTAGCGCGCGACGGTAATGAAAAACTGTTTTTT. The full variable domain, in which reference TRBV7-9 and TRBJ1-4 provide the parts outside the CDR3, is DTGVSQNPRHKITKRGQNVTFRCDPISEHNRLYWYRQTLGQGPEFLTYFQNEAQLEKSRLLSDRFSAERPKGSFSTLEIQRTEQGDSAMYLCASSLARDGNEKLFFGSGTQLSVL.

This clone was seen a few times. V and J are TRBV29-1 and TRBJ1-2, with TRBD1 matching 9 bases. The CDR3 contains 12 residues. The V gene end was trimmed by 6 bases and the J gene end by 7 bases; junction bases not matched to a gene: 6. CDR1 is SQVTM and CDR2 is ANQGSEA in the germline V gene. The CDR3 loop is CSVRTGDTGYTF. In DNA form, the CDR3 reads TGCAGCGTAAGGACAGGGGACACTGGCTACACCTTC.

There are a few counts of this clone. The rearrangement uses TRBV30 and TRBJ1-1; 9 bases line up with TRBD1. Trimming removed 1 base from V and 3 bases from J; junction bases left unmatched: 18. This CDR3 comprises 19 residues. CDR1 GTSNPN and CDR2 SVGIG come from the germline V gene (reference sequence). The CDR3 DNA sequence: TGTGCCTGGAGTGCTACCTCGGACAGGGGACGAGGTCTTTACACTGAAGCTTTCTTT. This gives the protein CAWSATSDRGRGLYTEAFF.

The DNA of the CDR3 is TGTGCCAGCTCACTGACACTAGAGATGAACACTGAAGCTTTCTTT. Its translation is CASSLTLEMNTEAFF. The V and J genes are TRBV18 and TRBJ1-1; D not certain. CDR1 KGHSH and CDR2 LQKENI come from the germline V gene. The CDR3 totals 15 residues. V lost 4 bases and J 0 bases, leaving 12 bases between the germline ends.

CDR3 residues: CASSKTSGGAETQYF. Here the CDR3 DNA reads TGTGCCAGCAGCAAAACTAGCGGGGGGGCGGAGACCCAGTACTTC. The chain combines TRBV9 with TRBJ2-5; 13 bases are shared with TRBD2. The CDR3 contains 15 residues. The V gene's germline CDR1 is SGDLS and CDR2 YYNGEE. Trimming took 4 bases from V and 5 from J; bases not matched to a gene: 5.

This clone was seen a few times. V gene TRBV30 combines with J gene TRBJ2-3; D perhaps matches TRBD2 (5 bases). Germline V lookup: CDR1 GTSNPN, CDR2 SVGIG (reference sequence). This CDR3 has 14 residues. The ends were cut back, 2 bases at V and 2 bases at J, with 11 bases in the middle. CDR3 residues: CAWSRGLITDTQYF. DNA of the CDR3: TGTGCCTGGAGTCGGGGTCTAATCACAGATACGCAGTATTTT. The whole variable domain, filled in from reference TRBV30 and TRBJ2-3, reads SQTIHQWPATLVQPVGSPLSLECTVEGTSNPNLYWYRQAAGRGLQLLFYSVGIGQISSEVPQNLSASRPQDRQFILSSKKLLLSDSGFYLCAWSRGLITDTQYFGPGTRLTVL.